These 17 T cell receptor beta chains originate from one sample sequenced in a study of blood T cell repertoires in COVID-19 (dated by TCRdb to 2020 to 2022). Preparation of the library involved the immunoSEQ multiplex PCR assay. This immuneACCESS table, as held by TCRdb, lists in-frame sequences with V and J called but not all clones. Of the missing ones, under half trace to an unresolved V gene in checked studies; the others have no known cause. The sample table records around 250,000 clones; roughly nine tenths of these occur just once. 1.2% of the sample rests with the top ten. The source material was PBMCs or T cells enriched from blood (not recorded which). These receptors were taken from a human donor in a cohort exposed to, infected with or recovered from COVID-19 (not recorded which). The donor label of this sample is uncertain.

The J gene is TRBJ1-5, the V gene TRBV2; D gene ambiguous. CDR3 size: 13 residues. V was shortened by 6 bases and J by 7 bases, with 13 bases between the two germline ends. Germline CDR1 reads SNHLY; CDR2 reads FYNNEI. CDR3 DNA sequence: TGTGCCAGCAGCCCAAGAATAGAGCAGCCCCAGCATTTT. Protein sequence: CASSPRIEQPQHF.

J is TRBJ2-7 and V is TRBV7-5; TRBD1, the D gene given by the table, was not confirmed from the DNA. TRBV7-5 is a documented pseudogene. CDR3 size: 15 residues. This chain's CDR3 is CARSLGRGVPYEQYF. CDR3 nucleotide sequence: TGTGCCAGAAGCTTAGGCAGGGGGGTCCCCTACGAGCAGTACTTC.

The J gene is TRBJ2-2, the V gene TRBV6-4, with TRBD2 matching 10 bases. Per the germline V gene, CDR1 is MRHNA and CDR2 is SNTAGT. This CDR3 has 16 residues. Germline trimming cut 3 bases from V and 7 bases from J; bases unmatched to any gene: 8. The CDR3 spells CASSEASGGRSGELFF. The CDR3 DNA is TGTGCCAGCAGTGAGGCTAGCGGGGGACGAAGCGGGGAGCTGTTTTTT.

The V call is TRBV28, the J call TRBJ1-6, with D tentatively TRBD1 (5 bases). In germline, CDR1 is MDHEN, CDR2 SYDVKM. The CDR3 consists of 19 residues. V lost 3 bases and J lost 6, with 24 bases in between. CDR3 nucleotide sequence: TGTGCCAGCAGTTTCGAAGGGGCCATAGGGTCTTTTGGTAATTCACCCCTCCACTTT. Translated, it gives CASSFEGAIGSFGNSPLHF. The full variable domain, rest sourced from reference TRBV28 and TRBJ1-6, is DVKVTQSSRYLVKRTGEKVFLECVQDMDHENMFWYRQDPGLGLRLIYFSYDVKMKEKGDIPEGYSVSREKKERFSLILESASTNQTSMYLCASSFEGAIGSFGNSPLHFGNGTRLTVT.

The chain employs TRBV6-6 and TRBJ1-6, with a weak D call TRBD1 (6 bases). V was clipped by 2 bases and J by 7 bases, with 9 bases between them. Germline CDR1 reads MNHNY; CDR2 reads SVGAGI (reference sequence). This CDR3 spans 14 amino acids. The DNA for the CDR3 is TGTGCCAGCAGTTACGGCAGGGGCAATTCACCCCTCCACTTT. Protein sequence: CASSYGRGNSPLHF.

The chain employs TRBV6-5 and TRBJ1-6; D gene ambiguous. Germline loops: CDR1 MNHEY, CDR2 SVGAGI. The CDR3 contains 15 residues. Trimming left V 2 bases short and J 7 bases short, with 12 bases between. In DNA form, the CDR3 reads TGTGCCAGCAGTTACGGGCCGGGAGCCAATTCACCCCTCCACTTT. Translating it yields CASSYGPGANSPLHF.

CDR3: CASSLQGLNTEAFF. DNA for the CDR3: TGTGCCAGCAGCTTACAGGGGCTGAACACTGAAGCTTTCTTT. This rearrangement joins TRBV7-3 to TRBJ1-1; D perhaps matches TRBD1 (6 bases). CDR1 and CDR2 (germline): SGHTA, FQGTGA. The CDR3 is 14 amino acids. V shed 2 bases and J shed 0 bases, with 7 bases lying between them. Variable domain in full (rest from reference TRBV7-3 and TRBJ1-1): GAGVSQTPSNKVTEKGKYVELRCDPISGHTALYWYRQSLGQGPEFLIYFQGTGAADDSGLPNDRFFAVRPEGSVSTLKIQRTERGDSAVYLCASSLQGLNTEAFFGQGTRLTVV.

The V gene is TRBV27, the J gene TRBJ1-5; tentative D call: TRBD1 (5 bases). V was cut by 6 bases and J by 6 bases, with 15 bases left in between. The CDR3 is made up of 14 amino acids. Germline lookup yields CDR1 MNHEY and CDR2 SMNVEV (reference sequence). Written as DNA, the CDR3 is TGTGCCAGCAGGTTGGGGGGAGTGGGTCAGCCCCAGCATTTT. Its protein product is CASRLGGVGQPQHF.

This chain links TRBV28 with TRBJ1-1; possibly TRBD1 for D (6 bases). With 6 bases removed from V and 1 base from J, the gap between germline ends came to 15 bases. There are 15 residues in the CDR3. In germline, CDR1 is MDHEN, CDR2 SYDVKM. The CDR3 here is CASRPATGSNTEAFF. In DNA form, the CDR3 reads TGTGCCAGCAGACCAGCGACAGGCTCGAACACTGAAGCTTTCTTT.

DNA for the CDR3: TGCAGCGTTGAAAGGGGGAACGATCCCTCTGGAAACACCATATATTTT. It codes for CSVERGNDPSGNTIYF. The chain couples TRBV29-1 to TRBJ1-3; weak D call: TRBD1 (6 bases). The ends were cut back, 2 bases at V and 0 bases at J, with 14 bases in the middle. This CDR3 comprises 16 residues. Germline assignment: CDR1 SQVTM and CDR2 ANQGSEA.

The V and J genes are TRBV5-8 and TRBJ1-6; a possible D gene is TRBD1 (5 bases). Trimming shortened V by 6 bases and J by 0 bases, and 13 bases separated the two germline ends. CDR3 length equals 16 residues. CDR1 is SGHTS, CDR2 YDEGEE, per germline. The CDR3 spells CASISRTSSYNSPLHF. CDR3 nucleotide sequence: TGTGCCAGCATCAGTCGGACAAGCTCCTATAATTCACCCCTCCACTTT.

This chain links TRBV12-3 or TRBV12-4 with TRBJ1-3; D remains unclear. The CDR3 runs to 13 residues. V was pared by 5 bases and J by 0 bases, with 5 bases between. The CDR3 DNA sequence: TGTGCCAGCAGTAAGAGCTCTGGAAACACCATATATTTT. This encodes CASSKSSGNTIYF.

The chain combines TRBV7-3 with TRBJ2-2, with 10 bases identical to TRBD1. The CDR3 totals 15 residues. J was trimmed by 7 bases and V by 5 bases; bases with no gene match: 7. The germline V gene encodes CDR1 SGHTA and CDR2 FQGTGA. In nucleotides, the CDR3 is TGTGCCAGCAGCGAGGACAGGGGGAGGAACGGGGAGCTGTTTTTT. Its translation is CASSEDRGRNGELFF. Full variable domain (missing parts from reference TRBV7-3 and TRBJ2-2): GAGVSQTPSNKVTEKGKYVELRCDPISGHTALYWYRQSLGQGPEFLIYFQGTGAADDSGLPNDRFFAVRPEGSVSTLKIQRTERGDSAVYLCASSEDRGRNGELFFGEGSRLTVL.

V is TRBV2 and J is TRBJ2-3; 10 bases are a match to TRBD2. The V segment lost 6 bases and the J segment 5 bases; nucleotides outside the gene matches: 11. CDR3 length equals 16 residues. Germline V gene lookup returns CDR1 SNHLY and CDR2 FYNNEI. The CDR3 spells CASRGGGLATRDTQYF. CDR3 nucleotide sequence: TGTGCCAGCAGGGGCGGGGGACTAGCGACCCGAGATACGCAGTATTTT.

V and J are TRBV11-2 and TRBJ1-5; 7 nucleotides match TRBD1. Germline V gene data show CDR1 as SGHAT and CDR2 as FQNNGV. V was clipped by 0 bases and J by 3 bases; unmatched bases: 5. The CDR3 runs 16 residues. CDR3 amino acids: CASSLETGMNNQPQHF. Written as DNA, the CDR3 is TGTGCCAGCAGCTTAGAGACAGGGATGAACAATCAGCCCCAGCATTTT.

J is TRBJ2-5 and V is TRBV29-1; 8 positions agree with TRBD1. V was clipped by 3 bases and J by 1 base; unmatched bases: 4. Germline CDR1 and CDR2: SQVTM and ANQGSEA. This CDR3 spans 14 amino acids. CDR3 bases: TGCAGCGTTGATCGTGACAGGGGCCAAGAGACCCAGTACTTC. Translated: CSVDRDRGQETQYF.

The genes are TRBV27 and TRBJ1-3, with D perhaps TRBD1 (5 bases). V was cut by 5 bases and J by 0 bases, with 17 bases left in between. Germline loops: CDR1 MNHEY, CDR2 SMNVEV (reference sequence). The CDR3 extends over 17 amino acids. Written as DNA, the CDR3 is TGTGCCAGCAGTGCCACCTTTGGGGGGGGCTCTGGAAACACCATATATTTT. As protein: CASSATFGGGSGNTIYF.